This T cell receptor beta chain appears in the sequencing data of a study of blood T cells in healthy people across ages. Together with a sample-barcoded 5' primer, a J-beta primer mix was included in a second PCR lasting roughly 7 to 11 cycles. A template-switch adaptor that had 12 random nucleotides put a tag on each cDNA molecule. Via MiXCR, TCRdb re-called the 5' RACE reads, giving one row per CDR3 protein. The data show about 1,400,000 distinct CDR3 sequences, approximately 38% seen once. Study results and limitations: Whereas aged donors had fewer naive CD4+ cells, long-lived donors had more of them and higher diversity. Nothing was known about donor CMV status, and this possibly confounded expanded clonotype changes. Among T cells, TCR beta diversity per million cells dropped roughly linearly as age rose.

The CDR3 extends over 16 amino acids. Germline assignment: CDR1 SGHTA and CDR2 FQGTGA. V shed 1 base, J shed 2 bases, and the junction held 4 bases outside the gene matches. This clonotype was counted only a few times. Its antigen remains unidentified. Sequences were obtained from blood. This chain uses TRBV7-3 with TRBJ2-3, with 9 bases that match TRBD2. The source of this sequence is a woman under 30 in good health. The CDR3 spells CASSLKKRGDTDTQYF. The CDR3 DNA reads TGTGCCAGCAGCTTAAAGAAGCGGGGGGACACAGATACGCAGTATTTT.